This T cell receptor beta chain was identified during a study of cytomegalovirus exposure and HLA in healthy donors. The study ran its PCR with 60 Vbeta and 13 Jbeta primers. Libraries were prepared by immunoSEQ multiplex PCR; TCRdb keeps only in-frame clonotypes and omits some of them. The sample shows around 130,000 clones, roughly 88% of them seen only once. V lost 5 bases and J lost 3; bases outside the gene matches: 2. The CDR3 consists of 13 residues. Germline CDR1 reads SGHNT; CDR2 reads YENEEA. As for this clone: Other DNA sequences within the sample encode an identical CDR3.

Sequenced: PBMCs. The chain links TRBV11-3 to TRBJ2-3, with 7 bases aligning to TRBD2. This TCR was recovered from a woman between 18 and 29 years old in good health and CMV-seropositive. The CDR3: CASSPGGTDTQYF. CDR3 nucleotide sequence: TGTGCCAGCAGCCCGGGGGGAACAGATACGCAGTATTTT. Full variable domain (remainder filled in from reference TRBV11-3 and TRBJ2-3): EAGVVQSPRYKIIEKKQPVAFWCNPISGHNTLYWYLQNLGQGPELLIRYENEEAVDDSQLPKDRFSAERLKGVDSTLKIQPAELGDSAVYLCASSPGGTDTQYFGPGTRLTVL.